This T cell receptor (beta chain) is drawn from a study of shared clonotypes between healthy human individuals. The overall study: The composition of the donors was a couple of women and a few men aged 18 to 49.

Naive CD8 cells comprised CD45RO-negative, CCR7-positively selected cells, excluding terminally differentiated effector memory CD45RA+ cells. The material for each subset, its genomic DNA, was split evenly across several immunoSEQ plates. Authors' processing steps: ImmunoSEQ gave junction-only sequences without quality scores, so filtering differed. TCRdb's table, derived via immunoSEQ multiplex PCR, lists solely in-frame clones and lacks some. D and trimming were read from the DNA, whereas the V and J calls and clone size are those reported in that table. The data contain approximately 810,000 clones, 80% to 95% of them singletons. In germline, CDR1 is SNHLY, CDR2 FYNNEI. The CDR3 is 10 residues long. Trimming took 6 bases from V and 12 from J, leaving 12 bases between them.

V usage is TRBV2 and J usage is TRBJ2-7, with D possibly being TRBD1 (5 bases). The clonotype originates from a young man in good health. Sequenced input: naive CD8+ T cells sorted from blood. This chain's CDR3 is CASRGSGPYF. The CDR3 DNA sequence: TGTGCCAGCAGAGGATCAGGGCCGTACTTC.